This T cell receptor (beta chain) was found in a study of cytomegalovirus exposure and HLA in healthy donors. A multiplex PCR was run with 60 Vbeta primers and 13 Jbeta primers. The authors' processing: It was a later analysis that counted about 80 million unique TCR beta chains, of which some 9.9 million were shared. Repertoires were generated with immunoSEQ multiplex PCR, while TCRdb's copy carries only in-frame clones and drops some. The D gene and trimming were derived from the DNA, and the V and J assignments and clone size from that table. The sample consists of some 210,000 clones, approximately 82% of them appearing once. Of note for this clone: Antigen specificity is unknown.

Overall study findings and caveats: Clonal expansion, a later analysis showed, was greater in HLA-associated TCR beta chains than in equally common others. Later on, a genetic analysis was performed. It linked a missense variant in DCLRE1C with V- and J-gene trimming of TCR beta.

The V gene's germline CDR1 is SGHTA and CDR2 FQGTGA. V gave up 6 bases and J gave up 0 bases, with 12 bases separating them. The CDR3 loop spans 16 amino acids. The receptor's source is a male donor in good health and CMV-seronegative. The chain combines TRBV7-3 with TRBJ2-6; TRBD2 might be the D (5 bases). Sequences were obtained from PBMCs. The CDR3 nucleotides read TGTGCCAGCAGGAGGGCGGATAGCTCTGGGGCCAACGTCCTGACTTTC. This gives the protein CASRRADSSGANVLTF.